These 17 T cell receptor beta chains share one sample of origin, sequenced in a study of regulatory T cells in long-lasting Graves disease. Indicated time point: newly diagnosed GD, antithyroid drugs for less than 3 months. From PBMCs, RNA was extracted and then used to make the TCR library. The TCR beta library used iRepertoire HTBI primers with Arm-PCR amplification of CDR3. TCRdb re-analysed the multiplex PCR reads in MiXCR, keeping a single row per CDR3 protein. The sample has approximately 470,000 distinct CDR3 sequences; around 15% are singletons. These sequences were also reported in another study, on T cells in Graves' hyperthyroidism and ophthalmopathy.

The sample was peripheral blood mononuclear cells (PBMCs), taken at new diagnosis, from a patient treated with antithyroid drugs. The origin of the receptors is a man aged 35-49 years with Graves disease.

The CDR3 DNA reads TGTGCCAGCAGGCATATGGACGGGAGCTCCTACAATGAGCAGTTCTTC. Translating it yields CASRHMDGSSYNEQFF. V and J are TRBV7-3 and TRBJ2-1, with D possibly matching TRBD2 (6 bases). Germline lookup yields CDR1 SGHTA and CDR2 FQGTGA. V was trimmed by 6 bases and J by 0 bases, leaving 15 bases between them. The CDR3 contains 16 residues.

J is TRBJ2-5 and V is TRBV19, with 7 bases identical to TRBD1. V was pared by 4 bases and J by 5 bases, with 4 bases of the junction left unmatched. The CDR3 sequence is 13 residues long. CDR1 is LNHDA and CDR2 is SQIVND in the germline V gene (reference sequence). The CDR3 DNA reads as TGTGCCAGTAGTAAGACAGGGACGGAGACCCAGTACTTC. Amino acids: CASSKTGTETQYF.

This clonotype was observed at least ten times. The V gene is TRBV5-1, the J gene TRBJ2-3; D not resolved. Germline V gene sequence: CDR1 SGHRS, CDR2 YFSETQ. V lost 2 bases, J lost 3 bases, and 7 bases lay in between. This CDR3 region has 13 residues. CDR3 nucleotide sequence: TGCGCCAGCAGCTTTATACCTACAGATACGCAGTATTTT. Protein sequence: CASSFIPTDTQYF.

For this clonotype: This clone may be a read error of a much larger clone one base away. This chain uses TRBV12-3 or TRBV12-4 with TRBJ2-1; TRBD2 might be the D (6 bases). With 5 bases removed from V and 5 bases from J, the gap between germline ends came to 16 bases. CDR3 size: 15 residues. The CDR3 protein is CASSRLARGDNEQFF. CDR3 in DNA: TGTGCCAGCAGTAGGCTAGCGAGAGGGGACAATGAGCAGTTCTTC.

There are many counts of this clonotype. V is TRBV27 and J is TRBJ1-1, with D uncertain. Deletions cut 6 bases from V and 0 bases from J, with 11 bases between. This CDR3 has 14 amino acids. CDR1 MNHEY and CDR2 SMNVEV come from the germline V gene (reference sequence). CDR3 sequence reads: CASRDGLMNTEAFF. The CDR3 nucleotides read TGTGCCAGCAGGGACGGACTTATGAACACTGAAGCTTTCTTT.

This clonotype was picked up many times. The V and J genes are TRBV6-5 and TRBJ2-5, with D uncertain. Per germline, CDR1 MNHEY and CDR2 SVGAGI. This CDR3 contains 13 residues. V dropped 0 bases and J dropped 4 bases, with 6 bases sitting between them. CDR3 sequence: CASSYSERETQYF. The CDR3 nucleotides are TGTGCCAGCAGTTACTCCGAAAGAGAGACCCAGTACTTC.

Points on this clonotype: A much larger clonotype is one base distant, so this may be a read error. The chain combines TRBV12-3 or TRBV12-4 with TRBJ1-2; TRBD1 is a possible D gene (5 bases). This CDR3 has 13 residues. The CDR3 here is CASSQGPGQKGAF. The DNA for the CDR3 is TGTGCCAGCAGTCAAGGACCGGGGCAAAAAGGGGCCTTC.

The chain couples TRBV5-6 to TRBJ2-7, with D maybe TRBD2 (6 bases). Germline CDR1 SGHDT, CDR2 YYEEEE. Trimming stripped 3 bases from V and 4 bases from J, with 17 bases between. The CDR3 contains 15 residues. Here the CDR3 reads CASSWRDSGGYEQYF. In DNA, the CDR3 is TGTGCCAGCAGCTGGAGGGACTCCGGAGGATACGAGCAGTACTTC.

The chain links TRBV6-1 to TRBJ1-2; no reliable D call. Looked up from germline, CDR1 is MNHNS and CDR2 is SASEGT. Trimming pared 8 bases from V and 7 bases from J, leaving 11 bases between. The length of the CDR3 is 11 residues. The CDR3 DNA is TGTGCCAGCCGTAGTGGAAGTGGCTACACCTTC. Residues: CASRSGSGYTF.

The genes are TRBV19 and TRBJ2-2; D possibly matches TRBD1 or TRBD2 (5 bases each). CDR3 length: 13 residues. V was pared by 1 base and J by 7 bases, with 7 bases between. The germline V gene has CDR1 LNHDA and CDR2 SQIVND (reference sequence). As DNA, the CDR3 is TGTGCCAGTAGTATAGGGGACCTCGGGGAGCTGTTTTTT. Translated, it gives CASSIGDLGELFF.

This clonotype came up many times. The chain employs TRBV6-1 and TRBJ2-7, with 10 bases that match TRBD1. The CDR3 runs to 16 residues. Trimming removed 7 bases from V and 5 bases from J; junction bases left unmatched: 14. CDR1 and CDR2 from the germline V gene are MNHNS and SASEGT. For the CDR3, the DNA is TGTGCCAGCACTCAATCGCCGGGACAGGGGCGGAACGAGCAGTACTTC. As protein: CASTQSPGQGRNEQYF.

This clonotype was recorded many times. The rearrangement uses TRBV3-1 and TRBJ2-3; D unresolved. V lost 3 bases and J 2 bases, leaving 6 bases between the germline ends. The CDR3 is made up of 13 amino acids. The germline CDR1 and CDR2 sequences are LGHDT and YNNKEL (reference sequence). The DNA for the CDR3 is TGTGCCAGCAGCCAGAGACCCACAGATACGCAGTATTTT. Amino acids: CASSQRPTDTQYF.

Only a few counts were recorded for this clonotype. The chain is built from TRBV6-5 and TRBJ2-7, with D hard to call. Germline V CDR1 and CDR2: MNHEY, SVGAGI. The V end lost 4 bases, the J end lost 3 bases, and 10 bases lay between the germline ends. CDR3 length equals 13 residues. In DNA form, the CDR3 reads TGTGCCAGCAGTTCGACGGCAAACTACGAGCAGTACTTC. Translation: CASSSTANYEQYF.

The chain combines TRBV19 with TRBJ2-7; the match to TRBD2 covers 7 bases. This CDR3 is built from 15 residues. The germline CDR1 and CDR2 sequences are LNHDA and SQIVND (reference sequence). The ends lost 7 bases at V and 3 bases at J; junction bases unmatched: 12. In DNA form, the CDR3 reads TGTGCCAGTACCGATCCGAGGGAGGGCCTCTACGAGCAGTACTTC. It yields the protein CASTDPREGLYEQYF.

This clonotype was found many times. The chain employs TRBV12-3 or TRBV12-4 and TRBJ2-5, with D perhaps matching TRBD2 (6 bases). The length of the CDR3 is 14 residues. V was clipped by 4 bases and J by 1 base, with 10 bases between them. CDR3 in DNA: TGTGCCAGCAGTTGGAGGGTTAGCCAAGAGACCCAGTACTTC. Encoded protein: CASSWRVSQETQYF.

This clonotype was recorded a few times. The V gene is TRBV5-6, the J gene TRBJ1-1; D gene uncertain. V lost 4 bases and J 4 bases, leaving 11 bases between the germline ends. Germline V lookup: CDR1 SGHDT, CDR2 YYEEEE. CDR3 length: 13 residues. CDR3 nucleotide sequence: TGTGCCAGCAGCCGGGCCCGGGGCACTGAAGCTTTCTTT. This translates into CASSRARGTEAFF.

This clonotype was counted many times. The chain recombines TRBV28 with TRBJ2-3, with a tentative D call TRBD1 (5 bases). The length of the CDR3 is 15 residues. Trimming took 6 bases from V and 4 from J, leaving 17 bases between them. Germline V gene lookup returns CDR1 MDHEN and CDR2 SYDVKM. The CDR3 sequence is CASSFDAGFADTQYF. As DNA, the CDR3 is TGTGCCAGCAGCTTTGACGCAGGGTTCGCAGATACGCAGTATTTT.